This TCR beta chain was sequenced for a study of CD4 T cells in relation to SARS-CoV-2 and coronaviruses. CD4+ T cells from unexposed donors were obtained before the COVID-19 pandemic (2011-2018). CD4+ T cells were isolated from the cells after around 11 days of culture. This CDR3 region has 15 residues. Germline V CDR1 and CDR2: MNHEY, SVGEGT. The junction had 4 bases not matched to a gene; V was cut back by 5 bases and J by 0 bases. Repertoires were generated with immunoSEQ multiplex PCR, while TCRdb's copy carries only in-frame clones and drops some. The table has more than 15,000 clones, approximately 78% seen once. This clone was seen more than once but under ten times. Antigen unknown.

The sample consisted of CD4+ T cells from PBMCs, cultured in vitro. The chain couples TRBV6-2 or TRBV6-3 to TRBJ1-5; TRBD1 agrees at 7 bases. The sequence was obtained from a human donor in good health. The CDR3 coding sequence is TGTGCCAGCAGTGCGGGACAGATTAGCAATCAGCCCCAGCATTTT. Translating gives CASSAGQISNQPQHF.